This is a list of T cell receptor beta chains from one sample in a study of cytomegalovirus exposure and HLA in healthy donors. The data were produced by immunoSEQ multiplex PCR, yet TCRdb's version contains in-frame clones alone and is incomplete. The table shows 80,000 to 95,000 clones, with 80% to 90% occurring only once. Sequencing input: PBMCs. These TCRs come from a woman aged 18 to 35 in good health and CMV-seropositive. Both conserved end residues are part of each CDR3. The D gene is left open where the match is weak. Some rows mark clone size as missing; the rest say once, few, many or name a class of expanded clone.

J | length | size | V | D | CDR3 | DNA
TRBJ2-7 | 14 | - | TRBV19 | TRBD2 | CASSTSGTSYEQYF | TGTGCCAGTAGTACTAGCGGGACCTCCTACGAGCAGTACTTC
TRBJ1-1 | 11 | - | TRBV29-1 | - | CSVARGTEAFF | TGCAGCGTGGCCAGGGGCACTGAAGCTTTCTTT
TRBJ1-5 | 18 | - | TRBV2 | TRBD1 | CASSSSGTGNFLGQPQHF | TGTGCCAGCAGTTCGTCCGGGACAGGGAATTTTTTAGGTCAGCCCCAGCATTTT
TRBJ2-3 | 16 | few | TRBV6-1 | TRBD2 | CASSDSPGGGTDTQYF | TGTGCCAGCAGTGATTCCCCTGGGGGGGGAACAGATACGCAGTATTTT
TRBJ2-3 | 17 | - | TRBV18 | TRBD2 | CASSTRTSGRATDTQYF | TGTGCCAGCTCGACCAGGACTAGCGGGAGAGCCACAGATACGCAGTATTTT
TRBJ2-3 | 16 | - | TRBV27 | - | CASSRSLTGRTDTQYF | TGTGCCAGCAGTCGATCGTTGACAGGGAGGACAGATACGCAGTATTTT
TRBJ1-6 | 14 | - | TRBV5-6 | TRBD1 | CASSPGTVYSPLHF | TGTGCCAGCAGCCCCGGGACAGTGTATTCACCCCTCCACTTT
TRBJ2-7 | 16 | - | TRBV19 | TRBD2 | CASSPQLLAGSSWQYF | TGTGCCAGTAGTCCACAACTACTAGCGGGATCAAGCTGGCAGTACTTC
TRBJ2-5 | 15 | - | TRBV6-1 | TRBD1 | CASRGDRVHQETQYF | TGTGCCAGCAGAGGGGACAGGGTACACCAAGAGACCCAGTACTTC
TRBJ1-1 | 15 | - | TRBV6-1 | - | CASSVTGYVHTEAFF | TGTGCCAGCAGTGTCACGGGGTACGTCCACACTGAAGCTTTCTTT
TRBJ2-1 | 13 | - | TRBV9 | - | CASSVGGGNEQFF | TGTGCCAGCAGCGTAGGTGGGGGGAATGAGCAGTTCTTC
TRBJ1-1 | 15 | - | TRBV6-5 | - | CASSYRDTSNTEAFF | TGTGCCAGCAGTTACCGAGACACATCGAACACTGAAGCTTTCTTT
TRBJ2-2 | 15 | - | TRBV11-2 | - | CASSLVGRNTGELFF | TGTGCCAGCAGCTTAGTCGGGAGGAACACCGGGGAGCTGTTTTTT
TRBJ2-7 | 14 | - | TRBV7-6 | TRBD2 | CASSLLAGEGEQYF | TGTGCCAGCAGCTTACTAGCGGGAGAGGGCGAGCAGTACTTC
TRBJ1-5 | 16 | - | TRBV4-2 | - | CASSQEWSPVSQPQHF | TGTGCCAGCAGCCAAGAATGGTCACCCGTCAGTCAGCCCCAGCATTTT
TRBJ2-7 | 11 | - | TRBV28 | - | CASSLNYEQYF | TGTGCCAGCAGTCTAAACTACGAGCAGTACTTC
TRBJ2-7 | 13 | - | TRBV6-6 | - | CASSYNRRYEQYF | TGTGCCAGCAGTTACAACAGGAGATACGAGCAGTACTTC
TRBJ2-1 | 13 | once | TRBV13 | - | CASSPYSLDEQFF | TGTGCCAGCAGCCCGTACTCCCTGGATGAGCAGTTCTTC
TRBJ2-1 | 16 | - | TRBV4-1 | - | CASSQSGAAEYNEQFF | TGCGCCAGCAGCCAATCTGGGGCAGCCGAGTACAATGAGCAGTTCTTC
TRBJ2-7 | 16 | - | TRBV7-2 | - | CASSLAWGTWGSEQYF | TGTGCCAGCAGCTTAGCGTGGGGGACTTGGGGCTCCGAGCAGTACTTC
TRBJ2-7 | 11 | - | TRBV6-5 | - | CASSSRSEQYF | TGTGCCAGCAGTTCGAGATCCGAGCAGTACTTC
TRBJ1-3 | 15 | - | TRBV2 | TRBD1 | CASSRGQGTGNTIYF | TGTGCCAGCAGTCGGGGACAGGGAACTGGAAACACCATATATTTT
TRBJ2-3 | 15 | - | TRBV18 | - | CASSPPNVAADTQYF | TGTGCCAGCTCACCACCGAATGTAGCGGCCGATACGCAGTATTTT
TRBJ1-1 | 13 | few | TRBV29-1 | TRBD1 | CSVSGTGYTEAFF | TGCAGCGTCTCCGGGACAGGGTACACTGAAGCTTTCTTT
TRBJ2-2 | 16 | - | TRBV9 | TRBD2 | CASSFGLAGASGELFF | TGTGCCAGCAGCTTCGGACTAGCGGGGGCCTCCGGGGAGCTGTTTTTT
TRBJ2-2 | 16 | - | TRBV6-5 | - | CASSYSASGVTGELFF | TGTGCCAGCAGTTACTCAGCGTCAGGGGTAACCGGGGAGCTGTTTTTT
TRBJ2-1 | 12 | - | TRBV6-1 | TRBD1 | CASRTGGIGQFF | TGTGCCAGCAGAACAGGGGGCATAGGTCAGTTCTTC
TRBJ2-7 | 16 | - | TRBV6-1 | - | CASSAPGGKGGDEQYF | TGTGCCAGCAGTGCCCCTGGGGGGAAGGGCGGCGACGAGCAGTACTTC
TRBJ1-2 | 13 | - | TRBV27 | - | CASRMKGTGGYTF | TGTGCCAGCCGGATGAAGGGTACGGGGGGCTACACCTTC
TRBJ2-6 | 18 | - | TRBV4-1 | TRBD1 | CASSQSGTGPSGANVLTF | TGCGCCAGCAGCCAATCCGGGACAGGGCCGTCTGGGGCCAACGTCCTGACTTTC
TRBJ2-7 | 15 | few | TRBV28 | TRBD2 | CASSPPGLAGMEQYF | TGTGCCAGCAGTCCACCGGGACTAGCGGGAATGGAGCAGTACTTC
TRBJ2-7 | 14 | - | TRBV5-6 | - | CASSFLTNSYEQYF | TGTGCCAGCAGCTTTTTGACAAACTCCTACGAGCAGTACTTC
TRBJ1-2 | 16 | - | TRBV6-6 | - | CASSYRKDGANYGYTF | TGTGCCAGCAGTTACCGAAAAGACGGGGCTAACTATGGCTACACCTTC
TRBJ1-5 | 16 | - | TRBV4-1 | TRBD1 | CASSQVGQGGRQPQHF | TGCGCCAGCAGCCAAGTGGGACAGGGAGGTAGACAGCCCCAGCATTTT
TRBJ2-3 | 16 | - | TRBV5-1 | - | CASSLGVQASTDTQYF | TGCGCCAGCAGCTTGGGGGTACAGGCGAGCACAGATACGCAGTATTTT
TRBJ2-7 | 16 | - | TRBV7-9 | - | CASSSEEAASYVEQYF | TGTGCCAGCAGCTCTGAGGAGGCGGCCAGCTATGTCGAGCAGTACTTC
TRBJ1-2 | 15 | - | TRBV18 | TRBD1 | CASSLGQGEAYGYTF | TGTGCCAGCTCCCTGGGACAGGGGGAGGCCTATGGCTACACCTTC
TRBJ2-3 | 13 | - | TRBV6-1 | - | CASSGHFTDTQYF | TGTGCCAGCAGTGGACATTTCACAGATACGCAGTATTTT
TRBJ1-6 | 13 | - | TRBV15 | - | CATSRDANSPLHF | TGTGCCACCAGCAGAGATGCGAATTCACCCCTCCACTTT
TRBJ2-1 | 16 | once | TRBV18 | TRBD1 | CASSPIPGQGYNEQFF | TGTGCCAGCTCACCAATTCCGGGACAGGGCTACAATGAGCAGTTCTTC
TRBJ1-1 | 13 | - | TRBV6-1 | - | CASTIRTNTEAFF | TGTGCCAGCACGATTCGGACAAACACTGAAGCTTTCTTT
TRBJ1-1 | 14 | few | TRBV7-6 | - | CASSDGLTNTEAFF | TGTGCCAGCAGCGACGGACTGACAAACACTGAAGCTTTCTTT
TRBJ2-1 | 16 | - | TRBV7-3 | TRBD2 | CASSLTGTSRYNEQFF | TGTGCCAGCAGCTTAACGGGGACTAGCAGGTACAATGAGCAGTTCTTC
TRBJ1-1 | 15 | once | TRBV9 | TRBD1 | CASSVTGGAYTEAFF | TGTGCCAGCAGCGTTACAGGGGGCGCGTACACTGAAGCTTTCTTT
TRBJ2-1 | 18 | - | TRBV5-6 | TRBD2 | CASSPRLAGGLGRDEQFF | TGTGCCAGCAGTCCGAGACTAGCGGGGGGGCTGGGGCGCGATGAGCAGTTCTTC
TRBJ1-5 | 12 | - | TRBV28 | - | CATWGLNQPQHF | TGTGCCACATGGGGACTAAATCAGCCCCAGCATTTT
TRBJ2-3 | 15 | few | TRBV27 | - | CASSPPSRRTDTQYF | TGTGCCAGCAGTCCCCCCTCGCGGAGGACAGATACGCAGTATTTT
TRBJ2-7 | 13 | - | TRBV7-8 | TRBD2 | CASSIAGLYEQYF | TGTGCCAGCAGCATAGCGGGGCTTTACGAGCAGTACTTC
TRBJ2-7 | 15 | - | TRBV5-4 | TRBD2 | CASSLKAGVVYEQYF | TGTGCCAGCAGCTTGAAAGCGGGAGTTGTCTACGAGCAGTACTTC
TRBJ2-7 | 15 | once | TRBV5-1 | - | CASSPRQLGSYEQYF | TGCGCCAGCAGCCCCAGACAGCTGGGCTCCTACGAGCAGTACTTC
TRBJ2-5 | 11 | - | TRBV20-1 | - | CSRGSRETQYF | TGCAGCCGAGGCTCCCGGGAGACCCAGTACTTC
TRBJ2-1 | 16 | once | TRBV10-1 | TRBD1 | CASSEKLTGGLNEQFF | TGCGCCAGCAGTGAAAAGCTGACAGGGGGCTTGAATGAGCAGTTCTTC
TRBJ2-1 | 12 | - | TRBV6-5 | TRBD2 | CASSTSGNEQFF | TGTGCCAGCAGTACTAGCGGGAATGAGCAGTTCTTC
TRBJ2-5 | 15 | once | TRBV5-1 | - | CASSLIGGRVETQYF | TGCGCCAGCAGCTTGATCGGGGGGCGCGTGGAGACCCAGTACTTC